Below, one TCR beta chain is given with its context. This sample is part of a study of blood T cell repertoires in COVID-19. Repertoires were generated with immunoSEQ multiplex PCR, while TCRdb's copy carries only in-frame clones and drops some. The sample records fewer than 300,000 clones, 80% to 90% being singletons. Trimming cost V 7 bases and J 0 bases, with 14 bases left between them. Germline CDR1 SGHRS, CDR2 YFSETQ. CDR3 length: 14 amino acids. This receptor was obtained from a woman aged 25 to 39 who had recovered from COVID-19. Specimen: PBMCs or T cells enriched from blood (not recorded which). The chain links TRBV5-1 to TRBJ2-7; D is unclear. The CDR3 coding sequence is TGCGCCAGCGGCTCAGACACCCTCTCCTACGAGCAGTACTTC. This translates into CASGSDTLSYEQYF.